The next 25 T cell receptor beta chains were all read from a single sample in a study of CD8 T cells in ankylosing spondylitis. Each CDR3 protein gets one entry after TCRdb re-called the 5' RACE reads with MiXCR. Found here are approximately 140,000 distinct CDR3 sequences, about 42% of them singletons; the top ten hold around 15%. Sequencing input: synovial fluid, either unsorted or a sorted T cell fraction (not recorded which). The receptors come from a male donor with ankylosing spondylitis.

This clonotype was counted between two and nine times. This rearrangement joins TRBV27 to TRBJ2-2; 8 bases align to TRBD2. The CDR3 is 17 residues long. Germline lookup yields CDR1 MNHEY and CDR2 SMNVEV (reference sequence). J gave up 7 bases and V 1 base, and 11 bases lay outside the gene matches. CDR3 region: CASSLWEGGGMSGELFF. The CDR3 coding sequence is TGTGCCAGCAGTTTATGGGAGGGCGGGGGGATGAGCGGGGAGCTGTTTTTT.

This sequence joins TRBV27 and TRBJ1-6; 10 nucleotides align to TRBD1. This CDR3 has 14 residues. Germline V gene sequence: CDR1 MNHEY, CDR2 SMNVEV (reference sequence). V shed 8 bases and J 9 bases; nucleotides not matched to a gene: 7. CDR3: CASLPGTGASPLHF. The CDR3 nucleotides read TGTGCCAGCCTACCCGGGACAGGGGCTTCACCCCTCCACTTT.

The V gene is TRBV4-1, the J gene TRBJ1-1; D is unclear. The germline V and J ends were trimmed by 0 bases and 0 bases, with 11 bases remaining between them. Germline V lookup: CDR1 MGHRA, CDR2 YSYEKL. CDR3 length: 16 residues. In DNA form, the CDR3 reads TGCGCCAGCAGCCAAGAGAGGGCAGACATGAACACTGAAGCTTTCTTT. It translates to CASSQERADMNTEAFF.

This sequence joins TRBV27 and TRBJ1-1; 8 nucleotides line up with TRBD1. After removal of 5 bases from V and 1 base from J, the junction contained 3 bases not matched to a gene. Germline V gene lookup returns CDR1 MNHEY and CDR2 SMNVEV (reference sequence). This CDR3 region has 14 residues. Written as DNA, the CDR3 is TGTGCCAGCAGTCCAGGGGGCAGGAACACTGAAGCTTTCTTT. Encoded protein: CASSPGGRNTEAFF.

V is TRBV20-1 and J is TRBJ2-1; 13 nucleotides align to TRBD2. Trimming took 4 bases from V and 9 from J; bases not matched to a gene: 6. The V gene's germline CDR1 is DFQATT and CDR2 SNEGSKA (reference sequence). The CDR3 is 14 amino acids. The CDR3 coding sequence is TGCAGTGCTAACTGGGGACTAGCGGGATCTGAGCAGTTCTTC. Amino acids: CSANWGLAGSEQFF.

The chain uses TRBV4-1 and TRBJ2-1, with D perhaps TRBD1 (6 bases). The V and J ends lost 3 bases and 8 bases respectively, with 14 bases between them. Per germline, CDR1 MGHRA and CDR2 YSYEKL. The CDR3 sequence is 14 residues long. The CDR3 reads CASSQEQGFDEQFF. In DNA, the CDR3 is TGCGCCAGCAGCCAGGAACAGGGATTCGATGAGCAGTTCTTC.

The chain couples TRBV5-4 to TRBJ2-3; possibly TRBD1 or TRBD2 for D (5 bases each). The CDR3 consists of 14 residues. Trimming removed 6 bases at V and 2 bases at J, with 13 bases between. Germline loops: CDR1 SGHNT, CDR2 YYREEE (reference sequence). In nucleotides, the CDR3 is TGTGCCAGCACCGGGGACCTTCCCACAGATACGCAGTATTTT. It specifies CASTGDLPTDTQYF.

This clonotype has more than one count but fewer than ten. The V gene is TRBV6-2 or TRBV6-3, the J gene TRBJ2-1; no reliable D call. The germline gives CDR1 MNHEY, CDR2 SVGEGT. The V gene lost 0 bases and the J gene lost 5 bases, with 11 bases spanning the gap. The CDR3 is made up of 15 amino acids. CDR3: CASSYSETGHNEQFF. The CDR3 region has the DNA TGTGCCAGCAGTTACTCGGAGACGGGCCACAATGAGCAGTTCTTC.

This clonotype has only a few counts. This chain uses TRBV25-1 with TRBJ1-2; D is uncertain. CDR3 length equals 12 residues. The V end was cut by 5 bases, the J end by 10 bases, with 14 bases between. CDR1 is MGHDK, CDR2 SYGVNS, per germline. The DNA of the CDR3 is TGTGCCAGCAGTACCGCGTGGGGATCCTACACCTTC. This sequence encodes CASSTAWGSYTF.

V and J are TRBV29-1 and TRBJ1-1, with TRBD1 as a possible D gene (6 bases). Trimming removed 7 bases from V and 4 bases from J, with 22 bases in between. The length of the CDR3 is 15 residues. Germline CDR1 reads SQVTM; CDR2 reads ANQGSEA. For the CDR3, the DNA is TGCAGCGGGGGTAACAGGGATAGAATCTTCACTGAAGCTTTCTTT. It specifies CSGGNRDRIFTEAFF.

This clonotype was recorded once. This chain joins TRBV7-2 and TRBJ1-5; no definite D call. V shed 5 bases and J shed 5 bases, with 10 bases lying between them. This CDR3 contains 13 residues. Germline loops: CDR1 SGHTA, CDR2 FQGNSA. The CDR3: CASSRVGYQPQHF. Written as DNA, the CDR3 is TGTGCCAGCAGCAGAGTAGGGTATCAGCCCCAGCATTTT.

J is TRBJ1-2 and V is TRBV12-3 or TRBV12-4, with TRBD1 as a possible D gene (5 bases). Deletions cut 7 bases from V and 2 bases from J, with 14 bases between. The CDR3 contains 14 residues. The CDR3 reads CASTPAGPNYGYTF. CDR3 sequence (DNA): TGTGCCAGCACCCCGGCGGGGCCAAACTATGGCTACACCTTC.

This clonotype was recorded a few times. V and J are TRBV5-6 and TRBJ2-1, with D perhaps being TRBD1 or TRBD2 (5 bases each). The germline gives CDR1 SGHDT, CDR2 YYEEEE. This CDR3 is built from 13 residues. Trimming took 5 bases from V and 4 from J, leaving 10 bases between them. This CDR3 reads CASSWGGYNEQFF. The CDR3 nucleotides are TGTGCCAGCAGTTGGGGCGGGTACAATGAGCAGTTCTTC.

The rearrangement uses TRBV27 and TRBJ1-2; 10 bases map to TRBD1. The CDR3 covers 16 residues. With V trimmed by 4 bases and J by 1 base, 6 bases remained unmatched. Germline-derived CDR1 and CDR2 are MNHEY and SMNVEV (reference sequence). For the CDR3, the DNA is TGTGCCAGCAGTTCGACCGGGACAGGGGTTAACTATGGCTACACCTTC. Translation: CASSSTGTGVNYGYTF.

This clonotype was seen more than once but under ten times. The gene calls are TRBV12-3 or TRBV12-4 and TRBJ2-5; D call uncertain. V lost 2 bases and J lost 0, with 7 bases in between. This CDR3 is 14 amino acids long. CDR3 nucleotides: TGTGCCAGCAGTTTATCACGGTACCAAGAGACCCAGTACTTC. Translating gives CASSLSRYQETQYF.

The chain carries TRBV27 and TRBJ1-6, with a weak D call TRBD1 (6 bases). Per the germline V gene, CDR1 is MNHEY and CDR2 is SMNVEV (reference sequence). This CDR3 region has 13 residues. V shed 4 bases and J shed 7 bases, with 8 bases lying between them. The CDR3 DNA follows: TGTGCCAGCAGTTATACAGGGAATTCACCCCTCCACTTT. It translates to CASSYTGNSPLHF.

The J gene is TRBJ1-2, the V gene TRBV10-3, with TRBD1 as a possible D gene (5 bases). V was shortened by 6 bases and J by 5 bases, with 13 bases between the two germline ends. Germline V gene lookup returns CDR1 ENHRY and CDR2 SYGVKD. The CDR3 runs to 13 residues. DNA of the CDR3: TGTGCCATCAGCACCGGGACGGAATATGGCTACACCTTC. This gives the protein CAISTGTEYGYTF.

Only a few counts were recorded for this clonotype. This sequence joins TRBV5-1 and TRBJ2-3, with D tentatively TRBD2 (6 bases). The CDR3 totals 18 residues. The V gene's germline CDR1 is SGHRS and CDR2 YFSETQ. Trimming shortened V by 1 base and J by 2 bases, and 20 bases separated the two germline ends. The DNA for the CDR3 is TGCGCCAGCAGCTTGTGGTGGGGTCCGGGGGACCACACAGATACGCAGTATTTT. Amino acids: CASSLWWGPGDHTDTQYF.

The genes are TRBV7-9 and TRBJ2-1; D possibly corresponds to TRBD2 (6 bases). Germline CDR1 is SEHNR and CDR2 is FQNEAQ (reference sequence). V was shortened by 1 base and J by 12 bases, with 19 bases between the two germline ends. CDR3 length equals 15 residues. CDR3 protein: CASSLEAGPPDGQFF. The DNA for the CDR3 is TGTGCCAGCAGCTTAGAGGCGGGACCGCCTGATGGGCAGTTCTTC.

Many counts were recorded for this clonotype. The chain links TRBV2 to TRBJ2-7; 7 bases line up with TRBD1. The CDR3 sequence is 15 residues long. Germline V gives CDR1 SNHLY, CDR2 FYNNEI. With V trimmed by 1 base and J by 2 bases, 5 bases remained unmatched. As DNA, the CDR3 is TGTGCCAGCAGTGAAGTGGGGGACAGTCCCTACGAGCAGTACTTC. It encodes CASSEVGDSPYEQYF.

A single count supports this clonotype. The CDR3 DNA reads TGTGCCAGCAGCTTAGGACAGGGAATGTACCGGGAGCTGTTTTTT. Protein sequence: CASSLGQGMYRELFF. This chain joins TRBV7-9 and TRBJ2-2; 7 bases are shared with TRBD1. This CDR3 comprises 15 residues. CDR1 is SEHNR, CDR2 FQNEAQ, per germline (reference sequence). Unmatched junction bases numbered 8, after V lost 1 base and J lost 9 bases.

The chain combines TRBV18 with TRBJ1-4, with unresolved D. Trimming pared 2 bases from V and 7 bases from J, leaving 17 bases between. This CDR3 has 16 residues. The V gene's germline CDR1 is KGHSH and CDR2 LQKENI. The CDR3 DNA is TGTGCCAGCTCACCATGGCGAAAGAGGTCAGGTGAAAAACTGTTTTTT. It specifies CASSPWRKRSGEKLFF.

The CDR3 sequence: CAISEDSGTGLETQYF. For the CDR3, the DNA is TGTGCCATCAGTGAGGATTCAGGGACAGGGCTGGAGACCCAGTACTTC. The chain has TRBV10-3 and TRBJ2-5, with 9 bases matching TRBD1. The germline V gene has CDR1 ENHRY and CDR2 SYGVKD. The V and J ends lost 2 bases and 5 bases, in that order; junction bases with no gene match: 9. The CDR3 is 16 amino acids.

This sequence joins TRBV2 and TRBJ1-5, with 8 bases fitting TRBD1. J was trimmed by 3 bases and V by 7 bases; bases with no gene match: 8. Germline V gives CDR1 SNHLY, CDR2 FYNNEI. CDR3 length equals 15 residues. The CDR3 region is CASNDRDRINQPQHF. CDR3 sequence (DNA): TGTGCCAGCAACGACCGGGACAGGATCAATCAGCCCCAGCATTTT. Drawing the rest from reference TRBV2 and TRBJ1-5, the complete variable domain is EPEVTQTPSHQVTQMGQEVILRCVPISNHLYFYWYRQILGQKVEFLVSFYNNEISEKSEIFDDQFSVERPDGSNFTLKIRSTKLEDSAMYFCASNDRDRINQPQHFGDGTRLSIL.

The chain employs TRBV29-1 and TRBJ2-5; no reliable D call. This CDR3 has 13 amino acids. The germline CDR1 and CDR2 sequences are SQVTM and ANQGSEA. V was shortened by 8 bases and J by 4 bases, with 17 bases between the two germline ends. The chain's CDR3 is CSCWTGHGETQYF. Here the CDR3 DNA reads TGCAGCTGTTGGACGGGTCATGGAGAGACCCAGTACTTC.